The 23 T cell receptor beta chains in this list originate from one sample, sequenced in a study of shared clonotypes between healthy human individuals. Sequencing used immunoSEQ multiplex PCR; TCRdb keeps in-frame clones, though not all of them. The sample carries roughly 2,000,000 clones, around 93% recorded once. The naive CD8 population came from CD45RO-negative cells selected for CCR7, without terminally differentiated effector memory CD45RA+ cells. The material sequenced was naive CD8+ T cells from PBMCs. The receptors stem from a man aged 18 to 30 in good health. Some clones in this sample may be carry-over from other donors' samples.

V and J are TRBV11-2 and TRBJ1-2; unclear D gene. V lost 2 bases and J lost 0, with 16 bases in between. Germline V CDR1 and CDR2: SGHAT, FQNNGV. The CDR3 spans 17 residues. The CDR3 bases are TGTGCCAGCAGCTTATCCCCTCACGGGCCAGCTAACTATGGCTACACCTTC. This sequence encodes CASSLSPHGPANYGYTF.

V usage is TRBV27 and J usage is TRBJ2-2; 12 nucleotides match TRBD2. CDR1 is MNHEY and CDR2 is SMNVEV in the germline V gene (reference sequence). Germline trimming cut 5 bases from V and 4 bases from J; bases unmatched to any gene: 5. The CDR3 covers 16 residues. CDR3 protein: CASSILAGGFTGELFF. In DNA, the CDR3 is TGTGCCAGCAGTATACTAGCGGGAGGATTCACCGGGGAGCTGTTTTTT.

This clone was detected only a few times. The conserved final phenylalanine or tryptophan is absent from the CDR3, which likely points to a read error. Because the CDR3's place on the DNA is in doubt, the DNA is left out and the CDR3 is given as listed by TCRdb. The J gene is TRBJ1-1, the V gene TRBV5-8. The CDR3 spans 8 amino acids, including both terminal residues. Per germline, CDR1 SGHTS and CDR2 YDEGEE. The CDR3 sequence: CASIYEHI.

The rearrangement uses TRBV19 and TRBJ1-4, with D possibly matching TRBD1 (5 bases). Trimming left V 6 bases short and J 7 bases short, with 18 bases between. CDR1 is LNHDA and CDR2 is SQIVND in the germline V gene (reference sequence). This CDR3 comprises 15 residues. CDR3 in DNA: TGTGCCAGTAGCCAAGGGACGTTGGTCCCTGAAAAACTGTTTTTT. Protein sequence: CASSQGTLVPEKLFF. Filled out from reference TRBV19 and TRBJ1-4, the complete variable domain reads DGGITQSPKYLFRKEGQNVTLSCEQNLNHDAMYWYRQDPGQGLRLIYYSQIVNDFQKGDIAEGYSVSREKKESFPLTVTSAQKNPTAFYLCASSQGTLVPEKLFFGSGTQLSVL.

The rearrangement joins TRBV23-1 to TRBJ1-1; a weak D match, TRBD1 (6 bases). TRBV23-1 is flagged as an ORF with uncertain function. V was shortened by 5 bases and J by 8 bases, with 18 bases between the two germline ends. This CDR3 spans 14 amino acids. CDR3 nucleotides: TGCGCCAGCAGTTTGGGGGCGCAGGGCCGAGAAGCTTTCTTT. Protein: CASSLGAQGREAFF.

As regards this clone: One end of the junction is discordant with germline, which a read error may explain. This rearrangement joins TRBV15 to TRBJ2-1; D is undetermined. This CDR3 contains 16 residues. CDR1 and CDR2 from the germline V gene are LNHNV and YYDKDF (reference sequence). The DNA for the CDR3 is TGTGCCATCAGCAGTCCCCTGGTAAGCTCCTACAATGAGCAGTTCTTC. Translated, it gives CAISSPLVSSYNEQFF.

This chain links TRBV4-1 with TRBJ1-1; D unclear. This CDR3 is 15 amino acids long. The germline V gene has CDR1 MGHRA and CDR2 YSYEKL. V was pared by 1 base and J by 7 bases, with 16 bases between. The CDR3 sequence: CASSQVRAAEGEAFF. The CDR3 DNA reads TGCGCCAGCAGCCAAGTGAGGGCCGCTGAGGGTGAAGCTTTCTTT.

CDR3 DNA: TGTGCCATCAGTGAACAGGGGAGCGGGTTGAACACTGAAGCTTTCTTT. Protein: CAISEQGSGLNTEAFF. The gene calls are TRBV10-3 and TRBJ1-1; TRBD1 aligns across 7 bases. Per germline, CDR1 ENHRY and CDR2 SYGVKD. Losses at the gene ends were 3 bases for V and 0 bases for J; bases not matched to a gene: 7. The CDR3 is 16 residues long.

The CDR3 loop is CASSLEGIQGYTF. The CDR3, as DNA: TGTGCCAGCAGTTTGGAGGGGATCCAGGGCTACACCTTC. V usage is TRBV27 and J usage is TRBJ1-2, with D maybe TRBD1 (5 bases). Trimming cost V 3 bases and J 8 bases, with 13 bases left between them. The CDR3 is made up of 13 amino acids. Germline V gene lookup returns CDR1 MNHEY and CDR2 SMNVEV (reference sequence).

CDR3 amino acids: CASSYLSANNEQFF. The CDR3, as DNA: TGTGCCAGCAGTTACCTGAGCGCCAACAATGAGCAGTTCTTC. This chain connects TRBV6-5 to TRBJ2-1; D is undetermined. The CDR3 contains 14 residues. V shed 2 bases and J shed 5 bases, with 10 bases lying between them. Germline V gene sequence: CDR1 MNHEY, CDR2 SVGAGI.

This chain joins TRBV19 and TRBJ1-4; possible D gene TRBD1, 5 bases. Germline V gene data show CDR1 as LNHDA and CDR2 as SQIVND (reference sequence). The CDR3 is 14 residues long. V lost 1 base, J lost 6 bases, and 9 bases lay in between. The CDR3 DNA sequence: TGTGCCAGTAGTATAGGCAGGGAGTATGAAAAACTGTTTTTT. Its protein is CASSIGREYEKLFF.

The chain has TRBV27 and TRBJ2-5; 9 bases are a match to TRBD1. Germline trimming cut 5 bases from V and 5 bases from J; bases unmatched to any gene: 9. The CDR3 length is 15 residues. CDR1 is MNHEY and CDR2 is SMNVEV in the germline V gene (reference sequence). The CDR3 region is CASSPTGGSGETQYF. Here the CDR3 DNA reads TGTGCCAGCAGTCCCACAGGGGGCTCGGGGGAGACCCAGTACTTC.

The rearrangement joins TRBV28 to TRBJ1-4; D unresolved. The CDR3 has 16 amino acids. V shed 3 bases and J shed 1 base, with 12 bases lying between them. Germline CDR1 MDHEN, CDR2 SYDVKM. In DNA form, the CDR3 reads TGTGCCAGCAGTTTGCTGTTTTCTGTAACTAATGAAAAACTGTTTTTT. Its translation: CASSLLFSVTNEKLFF.

This chain connects TRBV25-1 to TRBJ2-3, with 7 bases that match TRBD1. Germline assignment: CDR1 MGHDK and CDR2 SYGVNS. J was trimmed by 4 bases and V by 2 bases; bases with no gene match: 6. This CDR3 region has 15 residues. The CDR3 DNA is TGTGCCAGCAGTGAACTGGGGCAGGGGGCAGATACGCAGTATTTT. Its protein is CASSELGQGADTQYF.

This chain uses TRBV19 with TRBJ1-1, with a tentative D call TRBD1 (5 bases). The CDR3 is 14 amino acids. The germline CDR1 and CDR2 sequences are LNHDA and SQIVND (reference sequence). V gave up 8 bases and J gave up 7 bases, with 20 bases separating them. CDR3 sequence: CASASSSGGVEAFF. The CDR3 nucleotides are TGTGCCAGTGCATCTTCCAGCGGGGGTGTTGAAGCTTTCTTT. Drawing the rest from reference TRBV19 and TRBJ1-1, the complete variable domain is DGGITQSPKYLFRKEGQNVTLSCEQNLNHDAMYWYRQDPGQGLRLIYYSQIVNDFQKGDIAEGYSVSREKKESFPLTVTSAQKNPTAFYLCASASSSGGVEAFFGQGTRLTVV.

The chain recombines TRBV2 with TRBJ2-5; perhaps TRBD2 as D (5 bases). Germline loops: CDR1 SNHLY, CDR2 FYNNEI. The CDR3 is 14 amino acids. Trimming pared 3 bases from V and 5 bases from J, leaving 13 bases between. CDR3 bases: TGTGCCAGCAGTGATGTGGGGAGACGGGAGACCCAGTACTTC. Translated: CASSDVGRRETQYF.

As DNA, the CDR3 is TGCGCCAGCAGCCAAGATTCTGGCGGGACCTCCTACAATGAGCAGTTCTTC. Encoded protein: CASSQDSGGTSYNEQFF. This rearrangement joins TRBV4-3 to TRBJ2-1, with D perhaps matching TRBD2 (6 bases). CDR3 length: 17 amino acids. Trimming took 0 bases from V and 0 from J, leaving 12 bases between them. The germline gives CDR1 LGHNA, CDR2 YSLEER.

Here the CDR3 DNA reads TGTGCCAGCAGAGGACAGGTTGAAGCTTTCTTT. This gives the protein CASRGQVEAFF. The chain recombines TRBV6-6 with TRBJ1-1; 7 nucleotides line up with TRBD1. V was pared by 6 bases and J by 7 bases, with 2 bases of the junction left unmatched. This CDR3 comprises 11 residues. Per the germline V gene, CDR1 is MNHNY and CDR2 is SVGAGI (reference sequence).

For this clone: In the same sample, other DNA sequences code for this CDR3. The V gene is TRBV15, the J gene TRBJ1-1; maybe TRBD1 (5 bases). The CDR3 runs to 14 residues. V lost 0 bases and J 5 bases, leaving 10 bases between the germline ends. Per the germline V gene, CDR1 is LNHNV and CDR2 is YYDKDF (reference sequence). The CDR3 loop is CATSRDLGGTEAFF. CDR3 sequence (DNA): TGTGCCACCAGCAGAGATCTGGGGGGGACTGAAGCTTTCTTT. The complete variable domain, with remaining parts taken from reference TRBV15 and TRBJ1-1, reads DAMVIQNPRYQVTQFGKPVTLSCSQTLNHNVMYWYQQKSSQAPKLLFHYYDKDFNNEADTPDNFQSRRPNTSFCFLDIRSPGLGDTAMYLCATSRDLGGTEAFFGQGTRLTVV.

J is TRBJ1-6 and V is TRBV29-1; 8 bases agree with TRBD1. J was trimmed by 6 bases and V by 6 bases; bases with no gene match: 7. The CDR3 extends over 14 amino acids. CDR1 and CDR2 from the germline V gene are SQVTM and ANQGSEA. The CDR3 nucleotides read TGCAGCGTCAAACAGGGGGAATTTAATTCACCCCTCCACTTT. Translating it yields CSVKQGEFNSPLHF.

V and J are TRBV27 and TRBJ2-2; D unclear. The CDR3 sequence is 14 residues long. CDR1 and CDR2 from the germline V gene are MNHEY and SMNVEV (reference sequence). Trimming took 7 bases from V and 0 from J, leaving 9 bases between them. CDR3: CASKASPNTGELFF. CDR3 DNA sequence: TGTGCCAGCAAGGCCTCCCCGAACACCGGGGAGCTGTTTTTT.

CDR3 coding DNA: TGTGCCAGCAGGCCCGGGACAGGGGGCCGTCAGCCCCAGCATTTT. Its translation: CASRPGTGGRQPQHF. The chain uses TRBV6-4 and TRBJ1-5; 12 bases map to TRBD1. This CDR3 has 15 residues. Germline-derived CDR1 and CDR2 are MRHNA and SNTAGT. The V segment lost 6 bases and the J segment 6 bases; nucleotides outside the gene matches: 6.

This clone was detected a few times. The chain uses TRBV5-4 and TRBJ2-2; D remains ambiguous. Germline V lookup: CDR1 SGHNT, CDR2 YYREEE (reference sequence). Trimming removed 6 bases at V and 5 bases at J, with 8 bases between. CDR3 length: 12 amino acids. In DNA, the CDR3 is TGTGCCAGCATCGGGTGGACCGGGGAGCTGTTTTTT. This encodes CASIGWTGELFF.